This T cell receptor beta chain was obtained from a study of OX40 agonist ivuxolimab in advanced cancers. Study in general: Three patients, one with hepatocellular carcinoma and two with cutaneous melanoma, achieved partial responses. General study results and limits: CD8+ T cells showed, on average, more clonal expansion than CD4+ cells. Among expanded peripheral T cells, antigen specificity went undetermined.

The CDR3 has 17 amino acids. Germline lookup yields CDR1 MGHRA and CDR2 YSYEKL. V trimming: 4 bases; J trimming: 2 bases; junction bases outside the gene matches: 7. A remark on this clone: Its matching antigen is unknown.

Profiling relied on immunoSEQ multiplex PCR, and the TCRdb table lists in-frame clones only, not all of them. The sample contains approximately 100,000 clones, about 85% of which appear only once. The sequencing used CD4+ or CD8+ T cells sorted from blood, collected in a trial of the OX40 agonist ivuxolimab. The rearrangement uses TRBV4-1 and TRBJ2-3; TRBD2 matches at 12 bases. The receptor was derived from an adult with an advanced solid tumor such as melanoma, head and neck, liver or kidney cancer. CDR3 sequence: CASSPGLAGPFTDTQYF. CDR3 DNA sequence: TGCGCCAGCAGCCCTGGACTAGCGGGACCATTCACAGATACGCAGTATTTT.